A selection of T cell receptor beta chains follows, all from one sample in a study of identical twins. TCRdb re-called the 5' RACE reads through MiXCR, storing one row per CDR3 protein. This repertoire shows 700,000 to 950,000 distinct CDR3 sequences, roughly an eighth found once; its top ten account for around 1.6%. Separately, the same data were catalogued under a study of yellow fever vaccine responses in identical twins.

The specimen sequenced was PBMCs. Receptors were obtained from a woman aged 18 to 35 in good health. The conserved cysteine and the conserved F or W are not part of the CDR3 here.

TRBV25-1	TRBJ2-7	ASSSFSYEQY
TRBV3-1	TRBJ1-1	ASSHRGGQVNTEAF
TRBV12-3/TRBV12-4	TRBJ2-1	ASSLGASEGYEQF
TRBV29-1	TRBJ2-1	SVDLAGSYNEQF
TRBV6-1	TRBJ2-5	ASSESGTRGQETQY
TRBV5-1	TRBJ1-1	ASSPRTGKDTEAF
TRBV12-3/TRBV12-4	TRBJ2-2	ASSLRQGARTGELF
TRBV29-1	TRBJ2-3	SVARLLTDTQY
TRBV10-3	TRBJ1-2	AISVLTGEAYYGYT
TRBV7-6	TRBJ2-3	ASSLMASGRPSTDTQY
TRBV2	TRBJ1-4	ASTQREKLF
TRBV4-2	TRBJ2-2	ASTSRGRRTGELF
TRBV5-1	TRBJ2-1	ASGGGSRSYNEQF
TRBV4-1	TRBJ1-2	ASSQQTGGIKYGYT
TRBV12-3/TRBV12-4	TRBJ1-6	ASSIGTGGISPLH
TRBV3-1	TRBJ2-6	ASSQAGRANVLT
TRBV14	TRBJ2-5	ASSQGPVRVETQY
TRBV6-1	TRBJ1-1	ASSGRDVTF
TRBV29-1	TRBJ2-1	SAQTPPGASYNEQF
TRBV29-1	TRBJ1-1	SVGRGLNTEAF
TRBV10-3	TRBJ2-7	ATRSGGIPDYEQY
TRBV20-1	TRBJ1-2	SARDFPGPDGYT
TRBV9	TRBJ2-1	ASSVTGTPYNEQF
TRBV3-1	TRBJ1-6	ASSQGGPPALH
TRBV20-1	TRBJ1-4	SAKGQFNEKLF
TRBV28	TRBJ2-2	ASSWAGANTGELF
TRBV6-2/TRBV6-3	TRBJ2-2	AGSTGDTGELF
TRBV12-3/TRBV12-4	TRBJ2-7	ASYRDGSYEQY
TRBV5-1	TRBJ1-2	ASRNLQGSYGYT
TRBV6-1	TRBJ1-4	ASKMTASNEKLF
TRBV6-1	TRBJ1-5	ASSEEGKNQPQH
TRBV4-1	TRBJ2-3	ASSGKDGSTDTQY
TRBV5-1	TRBJ2-5	ATINRGRETQY
TRBV12-3/TRBV12-4	TRBJ1-5	ASSLAGQGGQPQH
TRBV20-1	TRBJ2-2	SARPQPGLAGGSGELF
TRBV19	TRBJ2-2	ASSIKLNTGELF
TRBV20-1	TRBJ2-2	SARPRAQVDTGELF
TRBV28	TRBJ2-7	ASTLRENTYEQY
TRBV2	TRBJ2-1	ASRNGPSGRNEQF
TRBV5-5	TRBJ2-6	ASSWTGSGANVLT
TRBV5-6	TRBJ2-5	ASSLVSLPPQETQY
TRBV7-8	TRBJ2-2	ASSIPGLVYTGELF
TRBV10-3	TRBJ2-7	AISTGTLDEQY
TRBV6-1	TRBJ1-5	ASSPPSRDPDQPQH
TRBV12-3/TRBV12-4	TRBJ2-1	ANGASGSYNEQF
TRBV7-8	TRBJ2-3	ASSGPGLSTDTQY
TRBV21-1	TRBJ2-1	ASTRQTGNEQF
TRBV24-1	TRBJ2-7	ATSDSNYPYEQY
TRBV9	TRBJ2-1	ASSAATGPYNEQF
TRBV10-3	TRBJ1-5	AISESGDSNQPQH